This TCR beta chain was obtained from a study of cytomegalovirus exposure and HLA in healthy donors. V trimming: 4 bases; J trimming: 4 bases; junction bases outside the gene matches: 5. Germline values: CDR1 SGHDT, CDR2 YYEEEE. The CDR3 runs to 16 residues. Libraries were prepared by immunoSEQ multiplex PCR; TCRdb keeps only in-frame clonotypes and omits some of them. Altogether 200,000 or so clones are present, 87% being singletons, with the ten largest covering 1.5% to 2.5%. About this clone: Its specificity is not known.

Donors came from a validation cohort of over a hundred subjects, distinct from the first 666-subject cohort. Findings of the study overall: Researchers catalogued roughly 170 TCR beta chains as cytomegalovirus-associated. For most TCR sequences rarity was the rule, although some public TCRs occurred in many donors. In vitro checks showed that a few CMV-associated chains really do target CMV antigens.

This chain links TRBV5-6 with TRBJ2-5; 15 positions match TRBD2. Sequenced input: PBMCs. This receptor was taken from a young woman in good health and CMV-seropositive. DNA of the CDR3: TGTGCCAGCAGCCGGGGACTAGCGGGAGGTGGAGAGACCCAGTACTTC. Translation: CASSRGLAGGGETQYF.